This TCR beta chain was identified during a study of a mutant IDH1 vaccine in newly diagnosed glioma. Study details: Before enrollment, patients got radiotherapy alone, temozolomide alone, or mostly the combination. General study findings and limits: Changes in the top peripheral T cell clonotypes seemingly had no bearing on pseudoprogression.

To note about this clone: Its antigen is not known.

Clones were read by immunoSEQ multiplex PCR, and TCRdb kept only the in-frame ones, dropping some. The sample records roughly 71,000 clones, just over 85% being singletons. The CDR3 has 14 residues. Sample time point: baseline, week 1 (first vaccination visit). The treatment: pre-vaccination baseline after standard-of-care therapy. Those who donated had recent WHO grade 3 or 4 IDH1-mutant, ATRX-lost astrocytomas. The starting material was PBMCs, obtained from a glioma patient treated with radiotherapy, temozolomide or both. The clonotype comes from a man aged 25 to 45 with glioma. V usage is TRBV21-1 and J usage is TRBJ2-1; no check of the table's D call, TRBD2, against the DNA was made. TRBV21-1 is a listed pseudogene. CDR3 loop: CASIPWRVTNEQFF. CDR3 nucleotide sequence: TGTGCCAGCATCCCCTGGCGGGTTACAAATGAGCAGTTCTTC.